Each of the 21 T cell receptor beta chains below was sequenced from the same sample in a study of regulatory T cells in long-lasting Graves disease. Stated time point: persistent/refractory GD, antithyroid drugs over 5 years with positive TRAb. From RNA extracted from PBMCs, the TCR library was made. CDR3-region Arm-PCR and iRepertoire HTBI primers produced the TCR beta libraries. Each CDR3 protein gets one entry after TCRdb re-called the multiplex PCR reads with MiXCR. The sample shows nearly 350,000 distinct CDR3 sequences, around a fifth of them seen only once. This specimen was peripheral blood mononuclear cells (PBMCs), taken when the disease was refractory, from a patient treated with antithyroid drugs. Receptors originate from a female donor with Graves disease.

This clonotype showed up just a few times. The chain has TRBV9 and TRBJ1-1, with TRBD1 as a possible D gene (5 bases). Deletions cut 4 bases from V and 3 bases from J, with 19 bases between. In germline, CDR1 is SGDLS, CDR2 YYNGEE. The CDR3 loop spans 16 amino acids. CDR3 bases: TGTGCCAGCAGCAAAGGGGTGGGGTTGGGCGACACTGAAGCTTTCTTT. It is translated as CASSKGVGLGDTEAFF.

This chain uses TRBV6-5 with TRBJ1-1; D remains ambiguous. Germline V lookup: CDR1 MNHEY, CDR2 SVGAGI. V lost 4 bases, J lost 2 bases, and 8 bases lay in between. CDR3 length: 13 residues. The CDR3 here is CASSSERNTEAFF. DNA for the CDR3: TGTGCCAGCAGTTCCGAGCGCAACACTGAAGCTTTCTTT.

This clonotype was found a few times. The chain has TRBV15 and TRBJ1-2; D uncertain. Germline CDR1 LNHNV, CDR2 YYDKDF (reference sequence). This CDR3 has 14 amino acids. The V gene lost 0 bases and the J gene lost 3 bases, with 8 bases spanning the gap. In DNA, the CDR3 is TGTGCCACCAGCAGAGAGGGGTTGGACTATGGCTACACCTTC. It yields the protein CATSREGLDYGYTF.

This clonotype occurred many times. The chain has TRBV7-8 and TRBJ1-2, with 8 positions matching TRBD1. CDR1 and CDR2 from the germline V gene are SGHVS and FQNEAQ. After removal of 1 base from V and 7 bases from J, the junction contained 11 bases not matched to a gene. The CDR3 contains 16 residues. The CDR3 here is CASSLDSGQGLFGYTF. In nucleotides, the CDR3 is TGTGCCAGCAGCTTAGATTCCGGACAGGGTCTGTTTGGCTACACCTTC.

The V call is TRBV7-2, the J call TRBJ1-6; D might be TRBD1 (6 bases). Germline-derived CDR1 and CDR2 are SGHTA and FQGNSA. Deletions cut 5 bases from V and 7 bases from J, with 18 bases between. The CDR3 sequence is 16 residues long. CDR3 coding DNA: TGTGCCAGCAGCCGAGGGAGGGACATTTCCAATTCACCCCTCCACTTT. Translated, it gives CASSRGRDISNSPLHF.

The chain has TRBV12-3 or TRBV12-4 and TRBJ1-5, with a weak D call TRBD1 (5 bases). V lost 5 bases, J lost 7 bases, and 12 bases lay in between. The CDR3 is 13 residues long. In DNA form, the CDR3 reads TGTGCCAGCAGTGCCGGACGGGACCAGCCCCAGCATTTT. As protein: CASSAGRDQPQHF.

This clonotype was detected a few times. The chain links TRBV7-2 to TRBJ2-3; D tentatively reads TRBD1 or TRBD2 (5 bases each). Trimming cost V 5 bases and J 5 bases, with 23 bases left between them. Germline loops: CDR1 SGHTA, CDR2 FQGNSA. The CDR3 extends over 17 amino acids. The CDR3 sequence is CASSPQGLSRGVDTQYF. In nucleotides, the CDR3 is TGTGCCAGCAGCCCCCAGGGTCTGTCGAGGGGTGTAGATACGCAGTATTTT.

The sample holds a few counts of this clonotype. The chain has TRBV7-2 and TRBJ2-2; D uncertain. The V and J ends lost 5 bases and 7 bases respectively, with 14 bases between them. Looked up from germline, CDR1 is SGHTA and CDR2 is FQGNSA. The CDR3 runs to 14 residues. The CDR3 sequence is CASSRRLTSGELFF. The CDR3 DNA reads TGTGCCAGCAGCCGACGGTTAACCAGCGGGGAGCTGTTTTTT.

Ten or more counts support this clonotype. The CDR3 end shows no conserved phenylalanine or tryptophan, and so a read error is likely. The chain carries TRBV6-1 and TRBJ2-7; D gene uncertain. The CDR3 is made up of 13 amino acids. V lost 4 bases to trimming and J lost 6 bases, with 13 bases between them. Germline CDR1 MNHNS, CDR2 SASEGT. The CDR3 DNA sequence: TGTGCCAGCAGTGGCATCGAGGAGAGCGAGCAGTACTTG. It is translated as CASSGIEESEQYL.

At least ten counts were recorded for this clonotype. The chain employs TRBV28 and TRBJ1-5; 9 bases align to TRBD1. CDR3 size: 14 residues. Germline V gene lookup returns CDR1 MDHEN and CDR2 SYDVKM. V was clipped by 6 bases and J by 5 bases; unmatched bases: 5. The CDR3 region is CASRTTGGYQPQHF. DNA for the CDR3: TGTGCCAGCAGAACTACAGGGGGCTATCAGCCCCAGCATTTT.

This clonotype appeared a few times. A much larger clone sits a single nucleotide away, making a read error possible. CDR3 region: CASSSPWANYGYTF. The CDR3 bases are TGTGCCAGCAGCTCTCCTTGGGCTAACTATGGCTACACCTTC. V and J are TRBV4-2 and TRBJ1-2; no clear D. CDR3 length equals 14 residues. The ends were cut back, 5 bases at V and 0 bases at J, with 10 bases in the middle. CDR1 is LGHNA, CDR2 YNFKEQ, per germline.

This clonotype has ten or more counts. The chain joins TRBV6-1 to TRBJ1-1; no reliable D call. V was pared by 5 bases and J by 4 bases, with 8 bases between. The germline V gene has CDR1 MNHNS and CDR2 SASEGT. The CDR3 sequence is 12 residues long. The CDR3 region is CASSLQFTEAFF. The CDR3 bases are TGTGCCAGCAGTCTACAGTTCACTGAAGCTTTCTTT.

In this sample, this clonotype turned up many times. The chain links TRBV28 to TRBJ2-7; a possible D gene is TRBD1 (6 bases). Per the germline V gene, CDR1 is MDHEN and CDR2 is SYDVKM. The CDR3 totals 14 residues. V was clipped by 10 bases and J by 3 bases, with 19 bases between them. CDR3 nucleotides: TGTGCCACCAGGGGTTTAAGGGGCGGCTACGAGCAGTACTTC. Translating it yields CATRGLRGGYEQYF.

The rearrangement links TRBV7-9 to TRBJ1-5; D is unresolved. The CDR3 has 13 amino acids. Looked up from germline, CDR1 is SEHNR and CDR2 is FQNEAQ (reference sequence). Trimming took 4 bases from V and 4 from J, leaving 8 bases between them. The CDR3 DNA reads TGTGCCAGCAGCTACAACCGAAATCAGCCCCAGCATTTT. Its protein product is CASSYNRNQPQHF.

This chain uses TRBV4-2 with TRBJ1-2; 7 bases map to TRBD1. Germline V gives CDR1 LGHNA, CDR2 YNFKEQ. Germline trimming cut 1 base from V and 2 bases from J; bases unmatched to any gene: 10. This CDR3 comprises 17 residues. This CDR3 reads CASSQATRQGSNYGYTF. In DNA, the CDR3 is TGTGCCAGCAGCCAAGCTACTCGACAGGGCTCGAACTATGGCTACACCTTC.

This clonotype was detected ten times or more. The chain joins TRBV28 to TRBJ2-5; 13 bases align to TRBD2. V trimming: 5 bases; J trimming: 5 bases; junction bases outside the gene matches: 5. The CDR3 length is 15 residues. The germline CDR1 and CDR2 sequences are MDHEN and SYDVKM. CDR3 sequence reads: CASSLPGLAGETQYF. The CDR3 nucleotides read TGTGCCAGCAGTCTGCCGGGACTAGCGGGGGAGACCCAGTACTTC.

As to this clonotype: A much larger clone lies a single base off, so this may be a read error. The chain employs TRBV28 and TRBJ2-5; TRBD2 aligns across 8 bases. The V gene's germline CDR1 is MDHEN and CDR2 SYDVKM. This CDR3 is 17 amino acids long. CDR3 amino acids: CAGREGLLAEPQETQYF. The CDR3 DNA sequence: TGTGCCGGCAGAGAAGGGTTACTAGCGGAGCCGCAAGAGACCCAGTACTTC. Full variable domain (missing parts from reference TRBV28 and TRBJ2-5): DVKVTQSSRYLVKRTGEKVFLECVQDMDHENMFWYRQDPGLGLRLIYFSYDVKMKEKGDIPEGYSVSREKKERFSLILESASTNQTSMYLCAGREGLLAEPQETQYFGPGTRLLVL.

This clonotype was counted ten times or more. The J gene is TRBJ1-2, the V gene TRBV11-3, with D unclear. The V end lost 3 bases, the J end lost 3 bases, and 14 bases lay between the germline ends. The germline V gene has CDR1 SGHNT and CDR2 YENEEA. The CDR3 contains 15 residues. The CDR3 DNA follows: TGTGCCAGCAGCTTGAGTCCGAGTCTAGACTATGGCTACACCTTC. This translates into CASSLSPSLDYGYTF.

The CDR3 DNA reads TGTGCCAGCAGCTTAACGGGGGTGAACACCGGGGAGCTGTTTTTT. Protein: CASSLTGVNTGELFF. The chain is built from TRBV7-3 and TRBJ2-2, with D perhaps being TRBD1 or TRBD2 (5 bases each). This CDR3 region has 15 residues. CDR1 is SGHTA, CDR2 FQGTGA, per germline. V lost 0 bases to trimming and J lost 1 base, with 6 bases between them. The full variable domain, rest sourced from reference TRBV7-3 and TRBJ2-2, is GAGVSQTPSNKVTEKGKYVELRCDPISGHTALYWYRQSLGQGPEFLIYFQGTGAADDSGLPNDRFFAVRPEGSVSTLKIQRTERGDSAVYLCASSLTGVNTGELFFGEGSRLTVL.

This clonotype was detected many times. The rearrangement uses TRBV5-1 and TRBJ1-5; TRBD1 matches 7 bases. The CDR3 has 16 amino acids. Per germline, CDR1 SGHRS and CDR2 YFSETQ. J gave up 2 bases and V 1 base, and 6 bases lay outside the gene matches. The DNA for the CDR3 is TGCGCCAGCAGCTTGTCGGACAGGCGGCGCAATCAGCCCCAGCATTTT. Protein: CASSLSDRRRNQPQHF.

As regards this clonotype: Since a far larger clone is one base different, this is likely a read error. This chain connects TRBV10-3 to TRBJ2-1; D is uncertain. Trimming removed 6 bases at V and 10 bases at J, with 28 bases between. Germline assignment: CDR1 ENHRY and CDR2 SYGVKD. The CDR3 loop spans 17 amino acids. This CDR3 is CAIRNHSNSPLSYEQFF. CDR3 DNA sequence: TGTGCCATCAGGAATCATTCAAACAGCCCTCTCTCCTACGAGCAGTTCTTC.